Listed here are 3 T cell receptor beta chains from one sample, sequenced in a study of shared T cell receptors in the human thymus. Clones were read by immunoSEQ multiplex PCR, and TCRdb kept only the in-frame ones, dropping some. This table has about 400,000 clones, approximately 95% appearing once. The sample taken for sequencing was thymocytes. These receptors were taken from a human donor.

The rearrangement joins TRBV9 to TRBJ2-7, with D uncertain. Per the germline V gene, CDR1 is SGDLS and CDR2 is YYNGEE. The V and J ends lost 0 bases and 3 bases respectively, with 10 bases between them. The CDR3 length is 14 residues. The CDR3 loop reads CASSVGATNYEQYF. The CDR3 DNA reads TGTGCCAGCAGCGTAGGGGCCACGAACTACGAGCAGTACTTC. The variable domain in full, completed from reference TRBV9 and TRBJ2-7, reads DSGVTQTPKHLITATGQRVTLRCSPRSGDLSVYWYQQSLDQGLQFLIQYYNGEERAKGNILERFSAQQFPDLHSELNLSSLELGDSALYFCASSVGATNYEQYFGPGTRLTVT.

Here the CDR3 DNA reads TGTGCCACCCCAGGGCAGGGATATTTCGACAATGAGCAGTTCTTC. Translating it yields CATPGQGYFDNEQFF. The chain carries TRBV6-1 and TRBJ2-1; maybe TRBD1 (5 bases). Deletions cut 10 bases from V and 5 bases from J, with 21 bases between. CDR1 and CDR2 from the germline V gene are MNHNS and SASEGT. The CDR3 spans 15 residues.

This chain links TRBV2 with TRBJ2-7; 12 nucleotides line up with TRBD2. The junction had 8 bases not matched to a gene; V was cut back by 11 bases and J by 3 bases. Germline CDR1 SNHLY, CDR2 FYNNEI. The CDR3 runs to 14 residues. The CDR3 DNA is TGTGCCGGTCGACTAGCGGGAGTCGGCTACGAGCAGTACTTC. The encoded protein is CAGRLAGVGYEQYF.